These 14 T cell receptor beta chains share one sample of origin, sequenced in a study of cytomegalovirus exposure and HLA in healthy donors. 13 Jbeta primers and 60 Vbeta primers were used for the PCR. The method was immunoSEQ multiplex PCR; TCRdb's version includes in-frame clones alone and lacks a portion of them. The table includes approximately 120,000 clones, 60% to 85% detected once. The sequencing sample was made of PBMCs. The origin of the receptors is a female donor in good health and CMV-seronegative.

The chain recombines TRBV27 with TRBJ1-2; TRBD1 aligns across 7 bases. Trimming cost V 2 bases and J 8 bases; bases outside gene matches: 5. From germline, CDR1 is MNHEY and CDR2 SMNVEV (reference sequence). The CDR3 is 13 residues long. The CDR3 reads CASSLKGALGYTF. CDR3 nucleotides: TGTGCCAGCAGTTTAAAGGGGGCGCTAGGCTACACCTTC.

CDR3 in DNA: TGCGCCAGCAGTGATTATAACTATGGCTACACCTTC. Translated: CASSDYNYGYTF. The chain links TRBV10-2 to TRBJ1-2; D is unclear. In germline, CDR1 is WSHSY, CDR2 SAAADI. There are 12 residues in the CDR3. The V and J ends lost 3 bases and 1 base respectively, with 3 bases between them.

This chain uses TRBV2 with TRBJ2-5; D not certain. The CDR3 runs to 12 residues. Germline assignment: CDR1 SNHLY and CDR2 FYNNEI. V lost 1 base and J 10 bases, leaving 10 bases between the germline ends. The DNA of the CDR3 is TGTGCCAGCAGTGAAGGTCAGTCCTTCCAGTACTTC. Residues: CASSEGQSFQYF. Complete variable domain (other parts from reference TRBV2 and TRBJ2-5): EPEVTQTPSHQVTQMGQEVILRCVPISNHLYFYWYRQILGQKVEFLVSFYNNEISEKSEIFDDQFSVERPDGSNFTLKIRSTKLEDSAMYFCASSEGQSFQYFGPGTRLLVL.

This chain links TRBV13 with TRBJ1-1; possibly TRBD1 for D (6 bases). The CDR3 spans 15 residues. CDR1 and CDR2 (germline): PRHDT, FYEKMQ (reference sequence). Trimming removed 5 bases at V and 0 bases at J, with 13 bases between. The CDR3 DNA is TGTGCCAGCAGCCCTAACAGGGTGTTGAACACTGAAGCTTTCTTT. Amino acids: CASSPNRVLNTEAFF.

This clone was seen only a few times. The J gene is TRBJ1-1, the V gene TRBV25-1; 8 positions match TRBD1. Germline-derived CDR1 and CDR2 are MGHDK and SYGVNS. Trimming took 6 bases from V and 5 from J; bases not matched to a gene: 8. CDR3 size: 14 residues. The CDR3 nucleotides read TGTGCCAGCAGGGGGACAGGCGGTCAGACTGAAGCTTTCTTT. This sequence encodes CASRGTGGQTEAFF.

This clone was observed a single time. The junction departs from germline at one end; a sequencing error may be responsible. CDR3 DNA sequence: TGTGCCGGTAGTATGGTGAGGGCGGGTGAAGCTTTCTTT. Translating it yields CAGSMVRAGEAFF. V is TRBV19 and J is TRBJ1-1; no definite D call. The CDR3 is 13 amino acids. The germline CDR1 and CDR2 sequences are LNHDA and SQIVND (reference sequence). The variable domain in full, with the rest retrieved from reference TRBV19 and TRBJ1-1, is DGGITQSPKYLFRKEGQNVTLSCEQNLNHDAMYWYRQDPGQGLRLIYYSQIVNDFQKGDIAEGYSVSREKKESFPLTVTSAQKNPTAFYLCAGSMVRAGEAFFGQGTRLTVV.

The chain employs TRBV10-3 and TRBJ2-3; no definite D call. Trimming pared 8 bases from V and 6 bases from J, leaving 18 bases between. The CDR3 contains 14 residues. Looked up from germline, CDR1 is ENHRY and CDR2 is SYGVKD. Written as DNA, the CDR3 is TGTGCCATCCAGACCGGCGGCTTCGGTGATACGCAGTATTTT. Translating gives CAIQTGGFGDTQYF.

The chain employs TRBV30 and TRBJ2-7; 7 nucleotides line up with TRBD1. The CDR3 consists of 12 residues. V lost 4 bases to trimming and J lost 3 bases; unmatched junction nucleotides: 3. Germline V gene sequence: CDR1 GTSNPN, CDR2 SVGIG (reference sequence). The CDR3 DNA follows: TGTGCCTGGAACCCAGGGGGCTACGAGCAGTACTTC. It yields the protein CAWNPGGYEQYF.

This clone appeared a few times. The chain combines TRBV5-6 with TRBJ2-1; 10 bases match TRBD1. V shed 5 bases, J shed 8 bases, and the junction held 13 bases outside the gene matches. This CDR3 comprises 16 residues. The germline CDR1 and CDR2 sequences are SGHDT and YYEEEE. Here the CDR3 reads CASSIETDRGDDEQFF. The CDR3 DNA is TGTGCCAGCAGTATAGAGACGGACAGGGGGGACGATGAGCAGTTCTTC.

This clone showed up just a few times. The chain has TRBV2 and TRBJ1-1; no firm D call. Germline CDR1 SNHLY, CDR2 FYNNEI. Trimming left V 9 bases short and J 7 bases short, with 18 bases between. This CDR3 is 13 amino acids long. The CDR3: CARRRGERNEAFF. The CDR3 region has the DNA TGTGCCAGGCGACGGGGTGAGCGGAATGAAGCTTTCTTT.

V usage is TRBV5-6 and J usage is TRBJ1-2; weak D call: TRBD1 (5 bases). This CDR3 comprises 13 residues. Germline loops: CDR1 SGHDT, CDR2 YYEEEE. V was trimmed by 4 bases and J by 8 bases, leaving 15 bases between them. CDR3 nucleotides: TGTGCCAGCAGCGTAACCGGGACTCAAGGCTACACCTTC. Translation gives CASSVTGTQGYTF.

V and J are TRBV7-2 and TRBJ2-1; the D gene is possibly TRBD2 (5 bases). Trimming shortened V by 2 bases and J by 9 bases, and 11 bases separated the two germline ends. The CDR3 runs 13 residues. CDR1 is SGHTA and CDR2 is FQGNSA in the germline V gene. CDR3 coding DNA: TGTGCCAGCAGCTTAAAACTCGGACTTGAGCAGTTCTTC. Translating gives CASSLKLGLEQFF.

This CDR3 reads CASSRGNEETQYF. The CDR3 nucleotides are TGTGCCAGCAGCCGCGGGAACGAAGAGACCCAGTACTTC. The chain carries TRBV14 and TRBJ2-5; D perhaps matches TRBD2 (6 bases). Germline CDR1 SGHDN, CDR2 FVKESK. Deletions cut 4 bases from V and 3 bases from J, with 9 bases between. The CDR3 runs to 13 residues.

This chain joins TRBV4-2 and TRBJ1-5; 10 nucleotides agree with TRBD1. Germline trimming cut 1 base from V and 5 bases from J; bases unmatched to any gene: 5. CDR3 length: 16 amino acids. Germline V gives CDR1 LGHNA, CDR2 YNFKEQ. The CDR3 sequence is CASSQGGTGVYQPQHF. The CDR3 DNA sequence: TGTGCCAGCAGCCAAGGGGGGACAGGGGTTTATCAGCCCCAGCATTTT.